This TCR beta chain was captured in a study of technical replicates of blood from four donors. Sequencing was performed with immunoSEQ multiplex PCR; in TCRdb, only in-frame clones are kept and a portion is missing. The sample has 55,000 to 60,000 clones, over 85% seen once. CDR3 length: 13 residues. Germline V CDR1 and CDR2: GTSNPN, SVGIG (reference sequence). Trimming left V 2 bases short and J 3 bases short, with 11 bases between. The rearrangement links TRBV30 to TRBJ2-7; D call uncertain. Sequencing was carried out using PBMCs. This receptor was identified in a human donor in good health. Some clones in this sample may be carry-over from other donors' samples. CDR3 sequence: CAWSRDIDYEQYF. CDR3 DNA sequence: TGTGCCTGGAGTCGCGACATAGACTACGAGCAGTACTTC.